The rows below give T cell receptor beta chains drawn from one sample of a study of blood T cell repertoires in COVID-19. Clones were read by immunoSEQ multiplex PCR, and TCRdb kept only the in-frame ones, dropping some. The table has 80,000 to 100,000 clones, about 91% seen once. Sequencing was carried out using peripheral blood. The receptor set was obtained from a human donor with active COVID-19. The donor label of this sample is uncertain. CDR3s include the opening cysteine and the closing phenylalanine or tryptophan. D genes are given only for firm matches. Clone size is shown for a subset of rows, as once, few, many or a class of expanded clone.

abundance: few; d_gene: NA; j_gene: TRBJ2-3; v_gene: TRBV7-9; CDR3nt: TGTGCCAGCAGCTCGCCGGTCTTCACAGATACGCAGTATTTT; CDR3aa: CASSSPVFTDTQYF
abundance: few; d_gene: TRBD1; j_gene: TRBJ2-2; v_gene: TRBV10-3; CDR3nt: TGTGCCATCAGTGGACCAGAAAAGGGGGCAGCCGGGGAGCTGTTTTTT; CDR3aa: CAISGPEKGAAGELFF
abundance: once; d_gene: TRBD1; j_gene: TRBJ1-3; v_gene: TRBV5-1; CDR3nt: TGCGCCAGCAGCCCGGGACAGCAAGGAAACACCATATATTTT; CDR3aa: CASSPGQQGNTIYF
abundance: NA; d_gene: TRBD2; j_gene: TRBJ2-5; v_gene: TRBV9; CDR3nt: TGTGCCAGCAGCGCTGACGGGGGAGCGGGGGACCAAGAGACCCAGTACTTC; CDR3aa: CASSADGGAGDQETQYF
abundance: NA; d_gene: NA; j_gene: TRBJ2-1; v_gene: TRBV4-1; CDR3nt: TGCGCCAGCAGCCAAGGTGGTCAGGAGCAGTTCTTC; CDR3aa: CASSQGGQEQFF
abundance: NA; d_gene: TRBD1; j_gene: TRBJ1-6; v_gene: TRBV5-1; CDR3nt: TGCGCCAGCAGCTTGGAGACAGGGAATAATTCACCCCTCCACTTT; CDR3aa: CASSLETGNNSPLHF
abundance: NA; d_gene: NA; j_gene: TRBJ1-4; v_gene: TRBV5-1; CDR3nt: TGCGCCAGCAGCTTGTGGGCCACAGGGTCCACTAATGAAAAACTGTTTTTT; CDR3aa: CASSLWATGSTNEKLFF
abundance: NA; d_gene: NA; j_gene: TRBJ1-2; v_gene: TRBV24-1; CDR3nt: TGTGCCACCAGTGATGACACAGGGAACTATGGCTACACCTTC; CDR3aa: CATSDDTGNYGYTF
abundance: once; d_gene: NA; j_gene: TRBJ1-1; v_gene: TRBV18; CDR3nt: TGTGCCAGCTCACCCTTCGCTCTCAAGAGCAGCGGAGGGCTGAACACTGAAGCTTTCTTT; CDR3aa: CASSPFALKSSGGLNTEAFF
abundance: NA; d_gene: TRBD1; j_gene: TRBJ1-6; v_gene: TRBV5-6; CDR3nt: TGTGCCAGCAGCTTAGCGAGACCGGGACAGTATAATTCACCCCTCCACTTT; CDR3aa: CASSLARPGQYNSPLHF
abundance: NA; d_gene: TRBD2; j_gene: TRBJ2-1; v_gene: TRBV7-3; CDR3nt: TGTGCCAGCAGCTCATCTAGCGGGGGGGCTAGGAATGAGCAGTTCTTC; CDR3aa: CASSSSSGGARNEQFF
abundance: NA; d_gene: TRBD2; j_gene: TRBJ2-5; v_gene: TRBV3-1/TRBV3-2; CDR3nt: TGTGCCAGCAGCCAGAGCGGGGGGCACGAGACCCAGTACTTC; CDR3aa: CASSQSGGHETQYF
abundance: once; d_gene: NA; j_gene: TRBJ1-2; v_gene: TRBV9; CDR3nt: TGTGCCAGCAGCGTAGGTCCTGGGAGCTATGGCTACACCTTC; CDR3aa: CASSVGPGSYGYTF
abundance: NA; d_gene: TRBD2; j_gene: TRBJ2-7; v_gene: TRBV12-5; CDR3nt: TGTGCTAGTGGTCGGGGGGACGAGCAGTACTTC; CDR3aa: CASGRGDEQYF
abundance: NA; d_gene: NA; j_gene: TRBJ2-3; v_gene: TRBV28; CDR3nt: TGTGCCAGCCGGGGGGCTAGCACAGATACGCAGTATTTT; CDR3aa: CASRGASTDTQYF
abundance: NA; d_gene: NA; j_gene: TRBJ2-7; v_gene: TRBV6-5; CDR3nt: TGTGCCAGCAGTTACTCGACTCCGACAGAGACGTACGAGCAGTACTTC; CDR3aa: CASSYSTPTETYEQYF
abundance: NA; d_gene: NA; j_gene: TRBJ1-5; v_gene: TRBV3-1/TRBV3-2; CDR3nt: TGTGCCAGCAGCCAAGGACATCTAACTTATCAGCCCCAGCATTTT; CDR3aa: CASSQGHLTYQPQHF
abundance: NA; d_gene: TRBD2; j_gene: TRBJ2-5; v_gene: TRBV6-2/TRBV6-3; CDR3nt: TGTGCCAGCAGTTATCGGCGGGGGGAAGAGACCCAGTACTTC; CDR3aa: CASSYRRGEETQYF
abundance: NA; d_gene: NA; j_gene: TRBJ1-1; v_gene: TRBV6-6; CDR3nt: TGTGCCAGCAGTTTTCTGGGAGGTCGCACTGAAGCTTTCTTT; CDR3aa: CASSFLGGRTEAFF
abundance: NA; d_gene: TRBD1; j_gene: TRBJ2-7; v_gene: TRBV2; CDR3nt: TGTGCCAGCAACGTACGGGGACAGCTAAAGTTC; CDR3aa: CASNVRGQLKF
abundance: NA; d_gene: NA; j_gene: TRBJ2-3; v_gene: TRBV11-2; CDR3nt: TGTGCCAGCAGCTTAGCGGGAGTAGATACGCAGTATTTT; CDR3aa: CASSLAGVDTQYF
abundance: NA; d_gene: NA; j_gene: TRBJ2-5; v_gene: TRBV11-3; CDR3nt: TGTGCCAGCAGCTTAGGTCCAGGGGATGGAGAGACCCAGTACTTC; CDR3aa: CASSLGPGDGETQYF
abundance: NA; d_gene: TRBD1; j_gene: TRBJ2-2; v_gene: TRBV6-2/TRBV6-3; CDR3nt: TGTGCCAGCAGCCCTACAGGGGGCTCGGTCACCGGGGAGCTGTTTTTT; CDR3aa: CASSPTGGSVTGELFF
abundance: NA; d_gene: TRBD1; j_gene: TRBJ1-2; v_gene: TRBV5-1; CDR3nt: TGCGCCAGCAGCCTCCATATACAGGGGGCGCTTATCCACTATGGCTACACCTTC; CDR3aa: CASSLHIQGALIHYGYTF
abundance: NA; d_gene: NA; j_gene: TRBJ1-5; v_gene: TRBV14; CDR3nt: TGTGCCAGCAGCCCCGGCGGGAGTCAGCCCCAGCATTTT; CDR3aa: CASSPGGSQPQHF
abundance: NA; d_gene: NA; j_gene: TRBJ2-7; v_gene: TRBV7-9; CDR3nt: TGTGCCAGCAGCTTTTCACCCGGGACTGAGGGCTACGAGCAGTACTTC; CDR3aa: CASSFSPGTEGYEQYF
abundance: NA; d_gene: TRBD1; j_gene: TRBJ2-7; v_gene: TRBV3-1/TRBV3-2; CDR3nt: TGTGCCAGCAGCTCCCGACAGGGTCCCTACGAGCAGTACTTC; CDR3aa: CASSSRQGPYEQYF
abundance: NA; d_gene: NA; j_gene: TRBJ1-3; v_gene: TRBV28; CDR3nt: TGTGCCAGCAGTCCCCTATCTCAGGGGTTCTCTGGAAACACCATATATTTT; CDR3aa: CASSPLSQGFSGNTIYF
abundance: NA; d_gene: NA; j_gene: TRBJ2-5; v_gene: TRBV4-1; CDR3nt: TGCGCCAGCAGCAAGACAGGAGTCCAAGAGACCCAGTACTTC; CDR3aa: CASSKTGVQETQYF
abundance: NA; d_gene: NA; j_gene: TRBJ2-1; v_gene: TRBV7-3; CDR3nt: TGTGCCAGCAGCTCAGGGGTGAATGAGCAGTTCTTC; CDR3aa: CASSSGVNEQFF